These 12 T cell receptor beta chains were sequenced from one sample in a study of blood T cells in healthy people across ages. A second PCR of about 6 to 12 cycles used a sample-barcoded 5' primer and a J-beta primer mix. TCRdb fed the 5' RACE reads into MiXCR, producing one record per CDR3 protein. The table includes over 1,200,000 distinct CDR3 sequences, approximately 59% detected once. The sequencing sample was made of blood. These receptor sequences come from a young man in good health.

CDR3 amino acids: CASSDGERVEKLFF. In DNA, the CDR3 is TGTGCCAGCAGTGATGGGGAACGGGTGGAAAAACTGTTTTTT. The chain is built from TRBV6-1 and TRBJ1-4; D uncertain. Trimming took 3 bases from V and 8 from J, leaving 13 bases between them. CDR3 length: 14 residues. Germline V gene sequence: CDR1 MNHNS, CDR2 SASEGT.

This rearrangement joins TRBV27 to TRBJ2-4; D gene uncertain. The closer fit of TRBJ2-5 to the DNA end suggests the J call may be wrong. Germline V gene sequence: CDR1 MNHEY, CDR2 SMNVEV (reference sequence). The CDR3 runs to 15 residues. The CDR3 sequence is CASSLMGKGQETQYF. For the CDR3, the DNA is TGTGCCAGCAGTTTAATGGGGAAGGGTCAAGAGACCCAGTACTTC.

The chain carries TRBV7-9 and TRBJ1-6, with 9 bases fitting TRBD1. CDR1 is SEHNR, CDR2 FQNEAQ, per germline (reference sequence). V shed 5 bases, J shed 14 bases, and the junction held 13 bases outside the gene matches. The CDR3 runs 15 residues. The CDR3: CASSDAGTGPLTLHF. The CDR3 DNA reads as TGTGCCAGCAGCGACGCCGGGACAGGGCCCCTCACCCTCCACTTT.

This clonotype was observed a few times. This chain links TRBV7-9 with TRBJ2-7, with D perhaps matching TRBD1 or TRBD2 (5 bases each). The ends were cut back, 3 bases at V and 9 bases at J, with 12 bases in the middle. CDR3 length equals 12 residues. Germline loops: CDR1 SEHNR, CDR2 FQNEAQ (reference sequence). The CDR3, as DNA: TGTGCCAGCAGCTTGGGGGAAAGGGGGCAGTACTTC. Its translation is CASSLGERGQYF. The full variable domain, rest sourced from reference TRBV7-9 and TRBJ2-7, is DTGVSQNPRHKITKRGQNVTFRCDPISEHNRLYWYRQTLGQGPEFLTYFQNEAQLEKSRLLSDRFSAERPKGSFSTLEIQRTEQGDSAMYLCASSLGERGQYFGPGTRLTVT.

The V and J genes are TRBV7-9 and TRBJ2-3, with D unclear. The CDR3 has 13 residues. The V end was cut by 5 bases, the J end by 6 bases, with 12 bases between. The germline CDR1 and CDR2 sequences are SEHNR and FQNEAQ (reference sequence). This CDR3 is CASSHPTFDTQYF. CDR3 bases: TGTGCCAGCAGCCACCCGACGTTCGATACGCAGTATTTT.

The chain links TRBV29-1 to TRBJ2-7; TRBD1 matches at 8 bases. V lost 6 bases, J lost 4 bases, and 8 bases stayed unmatched. Germline V gene data show CDR1 as SQVTM and CDR2 as ANQGSEA. The CDR3 sequence is 13 residues long. CDR3 sequence (DNA): TGCAGCGTGCGCCCAGGGGGCGTGTACGAGCAGTACTTC. Translating it yields CSVRPGGVYEQYF.

This clonotype occurred once. The junction does not match germline at one end; this may be a read error. The chain has TRBV11-2 and TRBJ2-2; D is unclear. The CDR3 has 13 residues. The V gene's germline CDR1 is SGHAT and CDR2 FQNNGV. In DNA form, the CDR3 reads TGTGCCAGTAGCTTATTAGCCGCCGGGGAGCTGTTTTTT. It encodes CASSLLAAGELFF.

This clonotype turned up a few times. CDR3 protein: CASSMRTTAIKDTQYF. The CDR3, as DNA: TGTGCCAGCAGCATGCGGACTACAGCCATAAAAGATACGCAGTATTTT. This rearrangement joins TRBV9 to TRBJ2-3; the D gene is possibly TRBD2 (6 bases). Germline assignment: CDR1 SGDLS and CDR2 YYNGEE. The length of the CDR3 is 16 residues. Trimming shortened V by 4 bases and J by 5 bases, and 20 bases separated the two germline ends.

The CDR3 DNA reads as TGTGCCACCAGCAGAGATTTTGAGTCAGATACGCAGTATTTT. This encodes CATSRDFESDTQYF. V usage is TRBV15 and J usage is TRBJ2-3; unclear D gene. V dropped 0 bases and J dropped 4 bases, with 8 bases sitting between them. CDR1 and CDR2 from the germline V gene are LNHNV and YYDKDF (reference sequence). The CDR3 length is 14 residues.

J is TRBJ2-5 and V is TRBV10-3, with D perhaps TRBD2 (5 bases). The CDR3 covers 12 residues. Trimming took off 10 bases at V and 4 bases at J, with 13 bases between the two ends. The germline CDR1 and CDR2 sequences are ENHRY and SYGVKD. The CDR3 DNA reads as TGTGCCACTCTCGGTCGGGGAGAGACCCAGTACTTC. Translating it yields CATLGRGETQYF.

The J gene is TRBJ1-2, the V gene TRBV10-3, with unresolved D. The germline V gene encodes CDR1 ENHRY and CDR2 SYGVKD. The ends were cut back, 0 bases at V and 7 bases at J, with 6 bases in the middle. The CDR3 covers 12 residues. This chain's CDR3 is CAISESMGGYTF. CDR3 coding DNA: TGTGCCATCAGTGAGTCGATGGGTGGCTACACCTTC.

The gene calls are TRBV7-8 and TRBJ2-5; D may match TRBD1 or TRBD2 (5 bases each). Germline lookup yields CDR1 SGHVS and CDR2 FQNEAQ. This CDR3 has 14 amino acids. Trimming removed 5 bases from V and 1 base from J, with 11 bases in between. CDR3 sequence (DNA): TGTGCCAGCAGCACTGGGGGACCCCAAGAGACCCAGTACTTC. It translates to CASSTGGPQETQYF.